The 27 T cell receptor beta chains listed next were all sequenced from one sample in a study of cytomegalovirus exposure and HLA in healthy donors (dated by TCRdb to 2016 to 2017). To prepare the library, the immunoSEQ multiplex PCR assay was applied. For the multiplex PCR, a mixture combining 60 forward primers for TCR Vbeta segments and 13 reverse primers for TCR Jbeta segments was used. Sourced from immuneACCESS, this table was stored by TCRdb with only in-frame sequences that have V and J called. A share of the clones is absent; for the studies checked, an unresolved V gene accounts for under half, and the remainder has no known explanation. The sample table gives approximately 120,000 clones. Roughly 2% of the sample rests with the top ten. Sequencing was done on a sample of PBMCs. These receptors came from a woman in her fifties or sixties in good health and CMV-seronegative.

The genes are TRBV30 and TRBJ2-3; the match to TRBD2 covers 9 bases. The trim removed 3 bases at V and 2 bases at J, leaving 6 bases unmatched. The V gene's germline CDR1 is GTSNPN and CDR2 SVGIG (reference sequence). This CDR3 has 15 residues. CDR3 in amino acids: CAWSSGLAHTDTQYF. The DNA of the CDR3 is TGTGCCTGGAGCTCCGGACTAGCGCACACAGATACGCAGTATTTT.

V gene TRBV19 combines with J gene TRBJ1-2; tentatively, D is TRBD1 (6 bases). The CDR3 contains 15 residues. Germline loops: CDR1 LNHDA, CDR2 SQIVND (reference sequence). The germline V and J ends were trimmed by 6 bases and 4 bases, with 18 bases remaining between them. The CDR3 DNA sequence: TGTGCCAGTAGGCACCTGACAGGCCCGGCCTATGGCTACACCTTC. It encodes CASRHLTGPAYGYTF.

The genes are TRBV28 and TRBJ1-2; possibly TRBD1 for D (6 bases). The V gene lost 5 bases and the J gene lost 6 bases, with 19 bases spanning the gap. The CDR3 spans 15 residues. Germline CDR1 and CDR2: MDHEN and SYDVKM. CDR3 sequence: CASSTLGGGGNGYTF. Written as DNA, the CDR3 is TGTGCCAGCAGTACCTTGGGGGGGGGCGGCAATGGCTACACCTTC.

The CDR3 spells CASSVGPRPRGASGYTF. The CDR3 DNA reads TGTGCCAGCAGCGTAGGGCCGAGGCCCAGGGGAGCGAGTGGCTACACCTTC. This chain joins TRBV9 and TRBJ1-2; the D gene is possibly TRBD1 (6 bases). The germline V and J ends were trimmed by 0 bases and 7 bases, with 22 bases remaining between them. The CDR3 covers 17 residues. Germline assignment: CDR1 SGDLS and CDR2 YYNGEE.

The chain has TRBV6-6 and TRBJ1-4, with TRBD1 matching over 7 bases. Germline loops: CDR1 MNHNY, CDR2 SVGAGI (reference sequence). Trimming cost V 7 bases and J 0 bases; bases outside gene matches: 5. The CDR3 length is 15 residues. CDR3 loop: CASNGQVATNEKLFF. In nucleotides, the CDR3 is TGTGCCAGCAATGGACAGGTTGCAACTAATGAAAAACTGTTTTTT.

J is TRBJ1-1 and V is TRBV5-1, with 8 bases lining up with TRBD1. In germline, CDR1 is SGHRS, CDR2 YFSETQ. Trimming removed 2 bases from V and 1 base from J; junction bases left unmatched: 10. The CDR3 loop spans 17 amino acids. The CDR3 sequence is CASSFSPLGTGNTEAFF. CDR3 DNA: TGCGCCAGCAGCTTTAGCCCCCTTGGGACAGGGAACACTGAAGCTTTCTTT.

The genes are TRBV9 and TRBJ2-7; TRBD1 might be the D (6 bases). Germline V gene data show CDR1 as SGDLS and CDR2 as YYNGEE. V was clipped by 0 bases and J by 3 bases, with 13 bases between them. This CDR3 has 15 amino acids. The CDR3, as DNA: TGTGCCAGCAGCGTAGATGGGACACCTTTCTACGAGCAGTACTTC. Protein: CASSVDGTPFYEQYF.

The V and J genes are TRBV19 and TRBJ2-3; D is ambiguous. This CDR3 region has 13 residues. V lost 8 bases to trimming and J lost 0 bases, with 9 bases between them. CDR1 and CDR2 from the germline V gene are LNHDA and SQIVND (reference sequence). Here the CDR3 DNA reads TGTGCCAGTCGAGTGACTAGCACAGATACGCAGTATTTT. This encodes CASRVTSTDTQYF.

This chain uses TRBV5-1 with TRBJ2-1; 7 bases fit TRBD2. The CDR3 is 16 residues long. In germline, CDR1 is SGHRS, CDR2 YFSETQ. J was trimmed by 6 bases and V by 4 bases; bases with no gene match: 13. CDR3 coding DNA: TGCGCCAGCAGCCAAGGATCCGGCGGGAGTGGCAATGAGCAGTTCTTC. It translates to CASSQGSGGSGNEQFF. Variable domain in full (rest from reference TRBV5-1 and TRBJ2-1): KAGVTQTPRYLIKTRGQQVTLSCSPISGHRSVSWYQQTPGQGLQFLFEYFSETQRNKGNFPGRFSGRQFSNSRSEMNVSTLELGDSALYLCASSQGSGGSGNEQFFGPGTRLTVL.

Concerning this clone: At one of its ends the junction is not consistent with the germline gene, which may arise from a read error. The V gene is TRBV7-7, the J gene TRBJ2-1, with D unresolved. The CDR3 totals 13 residues. Germline V lookup: CDR1 SSHAT, CDR2 FNYEAQ (reference sequence). This CDR3 is CASSLGHGGEQFF. In DNA, the CDR3 is TGTGCTAGCAGCTTAGGGCACGGCGGAGAGCAGTTCTTC.

V and J are TRBV7-9 and TRBJ2-2; 7 bases agree with TRBD2. The CDR3 covers 14 residues. The junction had 8 bases not matched to a gene; V was cut back by 6 bases and J by 7 bases. Germline values: CDR1 SEHNR, CDR2 FQNEAQ (reference sequence). The CDR3 reads CASSRDYLGGELFF. As DNA, the CDR3 is TGTGCCAGCAGTCGGGACTATCTGGGCGGGGAGCTGTTTTTT.

The J gene is TRBJ1-1, the V gene TRBV2; D uncertain. Germline loops: CDR1 SNHLY, CDR2 FYNNEI. The CDR3 is 11 residues long. Trimming pared 4 bases from V and 10 bases from J, leaving 10 bases between. The CDR3 spells CASSGRQIAFF. CDR3 sequence (DNA): TGTGCCAGCAGTGGACGACAAATAGCTTTCTTT.

The chain carries TRBV7-2 and TRBJ2-3; D not certain. V dropped 5 bases and J dropped 2 bases, with 17 bases sitting between them. Germline assignment: CDR1 SGHTA and CDR2 FQGNSA. This CDR3 has 16 amino acids. The CDR3 coding sequence is TGTGCCAGCAGCCCCCCCGGGTTCTCTTTCACAGATACGCAGTATTTT. Protein product: CASSPPGFSFTDTQYF.

J is TRBJ2-1 and V is TRBV11-2, with D perhaps TRBD2 (6 bases). The CDR3 has 13 amino acids. Germline CDR1 reads SGHAT; CDR2 reads FQNNGV. With 5 bases removed from V and 3 bases from J, the gap between germline ends came to 8 bases. The CDR3 region is CASSRDFYNEQFF. Here the CDR3 DNA reads TGTGCCAGCAGCCGGGACTTCTACAATGAGCAGTTCTTC. Together with reference TRBV11-2 and TRBJ2-1, the CDR3 gives the full variable domain: EAGVAQSPRYKIIEKRQSVAFWCNPISGHATLYWYQQILGQGPKLLIQFQNNGVVDDSQLPKDRFSAERLKGVDSTLKIQPAKLEDSAVYLCASSRDFYNEQFFGPGTRLTVL.

The chain combines TRBV28 with TRBJ2-4; maybe TRBD2 (6 bases). Trimming shortened V by 3 bases and J by 16 bases, and 16 bases separated the two germline ends. The CDR3 consists of 12 residues. From germline, CDR1 is MDHEN and CDR2 SYDVKM. The CDR3 spells CASSLGTGEDYF. CDR3 nucleotides: TGTGCCAGCAGTTTGGGAACTGGGGAGGATTACTTC.

The chain combines TRBV7-8 with TRBJ2-3; 13 bases are a match to TRBD2. Germline V gene sequence: CDR1 SGHVS, CDR2 FQNEAQ. V was clipped by 2 bases and J by 3 bases; unmatched bases: 11. The CDR3 is made up of 19 amino acids. The CDR3 DNA reads as TGTGCCAGCAGCTTACGCCCACTAGCGGGAGGGCCAAGAACAGATACGCAGTATTTT. Its protein is CASSLRPLAGGPRTDTQYF.

V and J are TRBV27 and TRBJ1-1, with TRBD1 as a possible D gene (5 bases). CDR1 is MNHEY, CDR2 SMNVEV, per germline (reference sequence). This CDR3 spans 15 amino acids. Trimming left V 2 bases short and J 2 bases short, with 12 bases between. The CDR3 loop reads CASSLPNRLNTEAFF. In DNA, the CDR3 is TGTGCCAGCAGTTTACCGAACAGGTTAAACACTGAAGCTTTCTTT.

The chain combines TRBV6-1 with TRBJ1-1; the D gene is possibly TRBD1 (5 bases). There are 13 residues in the CDR3. CDR1 and CDR2 (germline): MNHNS, SASEGT. The V gene lost 0 bases and the J gene lost 7 bases, with 9 bases spanning the gap. The CDR3 DNA reads TGTGCCAGCAGTGAAGCTGGGGCACATGAAGCTTTCTTT. Protein sequence: CASSEAGAHEAFF.

The gene calls are TRBV7-2 and TRBJ1-2; possible D gene TRBD1, 6 bases. The germline CDR1 and CDR2 sequences are SGHTA and FQGNSA. This CDR3 is built from 13 residues. Trimming pared 3 bases from V and 8 bases from J, leaving 13 bases between. CDR3 region: CASSLGAIEGYTF. In DNA, the CDR3 is TGTGCCAGCAGCTTGGGGGCAATTGAGGGCTACACCTTC. The whole variable domain, remainder taken from reference TRBV7-2 and TRBJ1-2, is GAGVSQSPSNKVTEKGKDVELRCDPISGHTALYWYRQSLGQGLEFLIYFQGNSAPDKSGLPSDRFSAERTGGSVSTLTIQRTQQEDSAVYLCASSLGAIEGYTFGSGTRLTVV.

V and J are TRBV19 and TRBJ1-1, with TRBD1 identical over 8 bases. This CDR3 spans 16 amino acids. V lost 9 bases and J lost 1; bases outside the gene matches: 13. Germline-derived CDR1 and CDR2 are LNHDA and SQIVND (reference sequence). As DNA, the CDR3 is TGTGCCAGCGGAGGGACAGGCTCGGTCTGGAACACTGAAGCTTTCTTT. It codes for CASGGTGSVWNTEAFF.

The chain uses TRBV6-1 and TRBJ1-1; 10 bases are a match to TRBD1. The CDR3 length is 15 residues. J gave up 1 base and V 6 bases, and 5 bases lay outside the gene matches. Germline V gives CDR1 MNHNS, CDR2 SASEGT. CDR3 in amino acids: CASRAGTGENTEAFF. As DNA, the CDR3 is TGTGCCAGCAGAGCCGGGACAGGGGAGAACACTGAAGCTTTCTTT.

The chain uses TRBV19 and TRBJ2-5; a weak D match, TRBD2 (6 bases). V was clipped by 6 bases and J by 11 bases, with 22 bases between them. Germline V gives CDR1 LNHDA, CDR2 SQIVND (reference sequence). The CDR3 runs 14 residues. The CDR3 reads CASREGRHEGEQYF. CDR3 nucleotides: TGTGCCAGTAGGGAGGGGCGACACGAAGGGGAGCAGTACTTC.

CDR3 sequence reads: CASSLGQGVAEAFF. CDR3 nucleotides: TGTGCCAGCAGCTTGGGTCAGGGGGTAGCTGAAGCTTTCTTT. The V and J genes are TRBV5-8 and TRBJ1-1; 7 bases map to TRBD1. The CDR3 contains 14 residues. The germline gives CDR1 SGHTS, CDR2 YDEGEE. Trimming took 0 bases from V and 6 from J; bases not matched to a gene: 5.

The chain joins TRBV6-5 to TRBJ2-2; TRBD2 matches at 12 bases. Germline trimming cut 4 bases from V and 6 bases from J; bases unmatched to any gene: 6. In germline, CDR1 is MNHEY, CDR2 SVGAGI. The CDR3 contains 16 residues. CDR3 DNA sequence: TGTGCCAGCAGTTTTCCTAGCGGGAGGGCCGCCGGGGAGCTGTTTTTT. Amino acid sequence: CASSFPSGRAAGELFF.

In DNA, the CDR3 is TGTGCCAGTAACCCCGGGGGGCGGACCTACGAGCAGTACTTC. It yields the protein CASNPGGRTYEQYF. The rearrangement links TRBV19 to TRBJ2-7, with D tentatively TRBD2 (7 bases). V was shortened by 7 bases and J by 2 bases, with 15 bases between the two germline ends. Germline lookup yields CDR1 LNHDA and CDR2 SQIVND (reference sequence). CDR3 length: 14 amino acids.

J is TRBJ1-2 and V is TRBV4-1; D unclear. CDR1 is MGHRA and CDR2 is YSYEKL in the germline V gene. The V gene lost 2 bases and the J gene lost 8 bases, with 18 bases spanning the gap. This CDR3 region has 15 residues. For the CDR3, the DNA is TGCGCCAGCAGCCAACCCGTCCGAAAATTAGCCGGCTACACCTTC. Its translation: CASSQPVRKLAGYTF.

The chain combines TRBV14 with TRBJ1-6; 12 nucleotides align to TRBD1. V gave up 3 bases and J gave up 15 bases; unmatched junction bases: 6. The CDR3 covers 14 residues. Germline CDR1 SGHDN, CDR2 FVKESK. DNA of the CDR3: TGTGCCAGCAGCCAGGGACAGGGGGCGGAGCGCCTCCACTTT. It codes for CASSQGQGAERLHF.